One sample yielded the 18 T cell receptor beta chains listed below, sequenced in a study of cytomegalovirus exposure and HLA in healthy donors (dated by TCRdb to about 2017). Library creation used the immunoSEQ multiplex PCR assay. A mixture of 60 forward primers for TCR Vbeta segments and 13 reverse primers for TCR Jbeta segments was used in the multiplex PCR. The table comes from immuneACCESS by way of TCRdb, which keeps in-frame sequences with V and J called. Part of the clones is missing from these tables; in studies checked, under half for an unresolved V gene and the rest for unknown reasons. The sample yields 150,000 or so clones; almost 85% were counted once. The top ten clones comprise 1.4% to 1.5% of the sample. Sequencing was performed on PBMCs. Receptors were obtained from a man aged 25 to 40 in good health and CMV-seropositive.

This clone was counted between two and nine times. The genes are TRBV2 and TRBJ2-6; D call uncertain. The germline V and J ends were trimmed by 4 bases and 4 bases, with 8 bases remaining between them. The CDR3 sequence is 14 residues long. CDR1 and CDR2 from the germline V gene are SNHLY and FYNNEI. In nucleotides, the CDR3 is TGTGCCAGCAGTGGAGGAACCGGGGCCAACGTCCTGACTTTC. Protein: CASSGGTGANVLTF.

The V gene is TRBV5-4, the J gene TRBJ2-1, with 9 bases identical to TRBD2. Germline values: CDR1 SGHNT, CDR2 YYREEE (reference sequence). This CDR3 spans 15 amino acids. V was clipped by 7 bases and J by 5 bases; unmatched bases: 10. The CDR3 DNA is TGTGCCAGCGGCGCTTGGACTAGCGTTAACAATGAGCAGTTCTTC. It codes for CASGAWTSVNNEQFF.

This chain joins TRBV28 and TRBJ1-2; 8 bases fit TRBD1. Losses at the gene ends were 8 bases for V and 5 bases for J; bases not matched to a gene: 7. CDR1 and CDR2 from the germline V gene are MDHEN and SYDVKM. The CDR3 runs 13 residues. The CDR3 loop reads CASDSGQGYGYTF. As DNA, the CDR3 is TGTGCCAGCGATTCAGGACAGGGTTATGGCTACACCTTC.

The chain combines TRBV16 with TRBJ2-2; D might be TRBD2 (6 bases). V was pared by 4 bases and J by 0 bases, with 12 bases between. This CDR3 contains 16 residues. CDR1 is KGHSY and CDR2 is FQNENV in the germline V gene. CDR3 loop: CASSPWGDSNTGELFF. CDR3 DNA: TGTGCCAGCAGCCCGTGGGGGGATTCGAACACCGGGGAGCTGTTTTTT.

The rearrangement links TRBV18 to TRBJ2-2; D is perhaps TRBD1 (6 bases). The CDR3 runs 17 residues. From germline, CDR1 is KGHSH and CDR2 LQKENI. V was pared by 3 bases and J by 5 bases, with 19 bases between. CDR3 in DNA: TGTGCCAGCTCACCTATAAGTACAGGGCAGGAGACCGGGGAGCTGTTTTTT. Encoded protein: CASSPISTGQETGELFF.

The chain uses TRBV6-1 and TRBJ1-6; D gene uncertain. Between the trimmed V and J ends, which lost 2 bases and 7 bases, there was a span of 3 bases. CDR1 is MNHNS, CDR2 SASEGT, per germline. There are 12 residues in the CDR3. CDR3 amino acids: CASSELNSPLHF. CDR3 DNA: TGTGCCAGCAGTGAACTGAATTCACCCCTCCACTTT.

This rearrangement joins TRBV5-1 to TRBJ1-2; maybe TRBD1 (6 bases). Deletions cut 5 bases from V and 4 bases from J, with 21 bases between. The CDR3 extends over 16 amino acids. In germline, CDR1 is SGHRS, CDR2 YFSETQ. The CDR3 sequence: CASRDSVSVPLYGYTF. In DNA form, the CDR3 reads TGCGCCAGCAGGGACAGCGTGTCGGTGCCCCTCTATGGCTACACCTTC.

V is TRBV27 and J is TRBJ2-2, with D possibly matching TRBD1 (6 bases). V dropped 3 bases and J dropped 4 bases, with 12 bases sitting between them. The CDR3 is made up of 15 amino acids. Germline V gives CDR1 MNHEY, CDR2 SMNVEV (reference sequence). CDR3 amino acids: CASSFRQGTTGELFF. The DNA for the CDR3 is TGTGCCAGCAGTTTTAGGCAGGGGACCACCGGGGAGCTGTTTTTT.

The chain combines TRBV7-9 with TRBJ2-2; 8 bases align to TRBD1. The junction had 11 bases not matched to a gene; V was cut back by 4 bases and J by 7 bases. The CDR3 covers 16 residues. Germline values: CDR1 SEHNR, CDR2 FQNEAQ (reference sequence). The CDR3 DNA sequence: TGTGCCAGCAGCTCGGACAGGGCAATCATGGGCGGGGAGCTGTTTTTT. Protein: CASSSDRAIMGGELFF.

V usage is TRBV6-5 and J usage is TRBJ2-1; 9 bases line up with TRBD2. Germline lookup yields CDR1 MNHEY and CDR2 SVGAGI. This CDR3 has 15 amino acids. J lost 8 bases, V lost 5 bases, and 10 bases had no gene match. DNA of the CDR3: TGTGCCAGCAGTGGGCCGGGACTAGCATCCCATGAGCAGTTCTTC. This translates into CASSGPGLASHEQFF.

The V and J genes are TRBV6-5 and TRBJ1-5, with 7 positions matching TRBD1. The V gene's germline CDR1 is MNHEY and CDR2 SVGAGI. The CDR3 loop spans 14 amino acids. V lost 6 bases and J lost 10; bases outside the gene matches: 12. The CDR3 protein is CASRPTGAVSPQHF. In DNA, the CDR3 is TGTGCCAGCAGACCTACAGGGGCGGTCAGCCCCCAGCATTTT.

The V gene is TRBV4-2, the J gene TRBJ2-7; 9 nucleotides align to TRBD2. V dropped 4 bases and J dropped 3; count of bases not matched to a gene: 1. This CDR3 has 13 amino acids. The germline CDR1 and CDR2 sequences are LGHNA and YNFKEQ. CDR3 residues: CASSPTSGYEQYF. The CDR3 DNA follows: TGTGCCAGCAGCCCGACTAGCGGCTACGAGCAGTACTTC.

The chain couples TRBV10-2 to TRBJ2-5; tentatively, D is TRBD2 (5 bases). The assigned J gene may be wrong: the sequence end matches TRBJ2-7 better. CDR3 length: 17 amino acids. The V gene's germline CDR1 is WSHSY and CDR2 SAAADI. The CDR3 bases are TGCGCCAGCAGTGTGGCCCCTATCCCGGGGAGCTCCTACGAGCAGTACTTC. This sequence encodes CASSVAPIPGSSYEQYF.

V is TRBV5-4 and J is TRBJ2-7, with TRBD2 identical over 7 bases. J lost 6 bases, V lost 0 bases, and 6 bases had no gene match. Germline assignment: CDR1 SGHNT and CDR2 YYREEE (reference sequence). This CDR3 has 14 amino acids. Here the CDR3 reads CASSLGGGTREQYF. The CDR3 nucleotides read TGTGCCAGCAGCTTGGGCGGGGGAACACGCGAGCAGTACTTC.

CDR3 protein: CASSETVANYGYTF. In nucleotides, the CDR3 is TGTGCCAGCAGTGAAACAGTAGCTAACTATGGCTACACCTTC. The chain has TRBV2 and TRBJ1-2; D unresolved. Between the trimmed V and J ends, which lost 2 bases and 0 bases, there was a span of 7 bases. This CDR3 region has 14 residues. Germline values: CDR1 SNHLY, CDR2 FYNNEI.

The chain recombines TRBV28 with TRBJ1-5; tentatively, D is TRBD1 (5 bases). In germline, CDR1 is MDHEN, CDR2 SYDVKM. The ends were cut back, 7 bases at V and 1 base at J, with 14 bases in the middle. CDR3 length: 15 amino acids. CDR3 bases: TGTGCCAGCATCTTCTCGGGGGGGAGCAATCAGCCCCAGCATTTT. Amino acid sequence: CASIFSGGSNQPQHF.

The CDR3 loop reads CASSLVSGTSGTYEQYF. In nucleotides, the CDR3 is TGTGCCAGCAGCTTAGTCTCAGGGACTAGCGGGACCTACGAGCAGTACTTC. The rearrangement joins TRBV7-8 to TRBJ2-7, with 13 bases aligning to TRBD2. Germline CDR1 and CDR2: SGHVS and FQNEAQ. There are 17 residues in the CDR3. Trimming at V came to 1 base and at J to 2 bases, leaving 5 bases not matched to a gene.

The genes are TRBV6-5 and TRBJ1-4, with TRBD1 as a possible D gene (5 bases). The germline V and J ends were trimmed by 2 bases and 8 bases, with 15 bases remaining between them. Looked up from germline, CDR1 is MNHEY and CDR2 is SVGAGI. There are 15 residues in the CDR3. CDR3 residues: CASSYPGQGSEKLFF. The CDR3 DNA is TGTGCCAGCAGTTACCCCGGGCAGGGAAGCGAAAAACTGTTTTTT.